This T cell receptor beta chain is drawn from a study of control samples from healthy donors and cancer patients. This CDR3 has 12 residues. V was trimmed by 7 bases and J by 6 bases, leaving 16 bases between them. Germline-derived CDR1 and CDR2 are SQVTM and ANQGSEA. The protocol was immunoSEQ multiplex PCR, while the TCRdb copy is restricted to in-frame clones and leaves out a portion. The table has roughly 70,000 clones, 94% seen once. The chain carries TRBV29-1 and TRBJ2-7; D is perhaps TRBD1 (5 bases). The receptor was isolated from a young woman in good health. The sequenced sample consisted of blood. The CDR3 DNA follows: TGCAGCGCCCTGGGGCGACAGTCCGAGCAGTACGTC. Amino acids: CSALGRQSEQYV.